Presented here are 20 T cell receptor beta chains from one specimen sequenced in a study of a mutant IDH1 vaccine in newly diagnosed glioma. TCRdb's copy holds only in-frame clones and misses some; the assay was immunoSEQ multiplex PCR. This table holds 30,000 to 35,000 clones, approximately 87% found once. Time point here: week 47, end of study. A 20-mer mutant IDH1 peptide at 300 ug was injected subcutaneously with topical imiquimod. Their antigens remain unidentified. The material was PBMCs, obtained from a glioma patient whose treatment included an IDH1 peptide vaccine. The receptors here all came from a woman between 25 and 40 years old with glioma.

The V gene is TRBV18, the J gene TRBJ1-4; weak D call: TRBD1 (6 bases). Germline assignment: CDR1 KGHSH and CDR2 LQKENI. There are 23 residues in the CDR3. V shed 0 bases and J shed 0 bases, with 29 bases lying between them. The CDR3 region has the DNA TGTGCCAGCTCACCACCAGTCTATCCGCCCAATTACTCAGGGGAGCCAACTAATGAAAAACTGTTTTTT. Translating gives CASSPPVYPPNYSGEPTNEKLFF.

The chain couples TRBV7-8 to TRBJ2-2; TRBD2 agrees at 12 bases. Germline CDR1 SGHVS, CDR2 FQNEAQ. CDR3 length: 15 amino acids. Trimming took 5 bases from V and 5 from J; bases not matched to a gene: 3. The CDR3 here is CASSTTSGGTGELFF. The CDR3 region has the DNA TGTGCCAGCAGCACCACTAGCGGGGGGACCGGGGAGCTGTTTTTT.

This sequence joins TRBV6-5 and TRBJ1-2, with D perhaps matching TRBD1 (6 bases). CDR3 size: 15 residues. In germline, CDR1 is MNHEY, CDR2 SVGAGI. The ends were cut back, 7 bases at V and 0 bases at J, with 15 bases in the middle. The DNA of the CDR3 is TGTGCCAGCACCTACTTGACAGGAGCTAACTATGGCTACACCTTC. The encoded protein is CASTYLTGANYGYTF.

The J gene is TRBJ1-2, the V gene TRBV7-9; TRBD1 is a possible D gene (6 bases). This CDR3 region has 14 residues. V was trimmed by 8 bases and J by 2 bases, leaving 15 bases between them. Germline loops: CDR1 SEHNR, CDR2 FQNEAQ (reference sequence). The CDR3 bases are TGTGCCAGCTCGAAGGGGGGTACCAACTATGGCTACACCTTC. Translating it yields CASSKGGTNYGYTF.

The V call is TRBV7-6, the J call TRBJ1-1; no reliable D call. The CDR3 length is 13 residues. Germline-derived CDR1 and CDR2 are SGHVS and FNYEAQ. V gave up 1 base and J gave up 1 base, with 4 bases separating them. CDR3 DNA: TGTGCCAGCAGCTTAGACAGGAACACTGAAGCTTTCTTT. Protein product: CASSLDRNTEAFF.

The CDR3 DNA reads as TGTGCCAGCAGTGACCAGGGACAGGGGGCGTACAATGAGCAGTTCTTC. It encodes CASSDQGQGAYNEQFF. The chain joins TRBV6-1 to TRBJ2-1, with 12 positions matching TRBD1. Germline CDR1 is MNHNS and CDR2 is SASEGT. After removal of 3 bases from V and 4 bases from J, the junction contained 4 bases not matched to a gene. The CDR3 is made up of 16 amino acids.

This clone is a singleton in its sample. V is TRBV18 and J is TRBJ1-3; 8 bases match TRBD1. CDR3 length: 16 amino acids. Trimming at V came to 3 bases and at J to 4 bases, leaving 8 bases not matched to a gene. Germline-derived CDR1 and CDR2 are KGHSH and LQKENI. The CDR3 spells CASSPGQVSSGNTIYF. Written as DNA, the CDR3 is TGTGCCAGCTCACCGGGACAGGTTTCCTCAGGAAACACCATATATTTT. Full variable domain (rest looked up from reference TRBV18 and TRBJ1-3): NAGVMQNPRHLVRRRGQEARLRCSPMKGHSHVYWYRQLPEEGLKFMVYLQKENIIDESGMPKERFSAEFPKEGPSILRIQQVVRGDSAAYFCASSPGQVSSGNTIYFGEGSWLTVV.

This clone showed up just once. The V and J genes are TRBV10-2 and TRBJ2-5; 10 positions agree with TRBD2. Germline CDR1 and CDR2: WSHSY and SAAADI. V lost 6 bases to trimming and J lost 3 bases; unmatched junction nucleotides: 13. CDR3 length: 17 residues. The CDR3 region is CASREGLASGGKETQYF. The CDR3 DNA is TGCGCCAGCAGAGAAGGGTTGGCTAGCGGGGGAAAAGAGACCCAGTACTTC.

The chain uses TRBV6-1 and TRBJ2-7; 10 nucleotides match TRBD1. There are 14 residues in the CDR3. The junction had 10 bases not matched to a gene; V was cut back by 8 bases and J by 6 bases. CDR1 is MNHNS, CDR2 SASEGT, per germline. Here the CDR3 reads CASSGQGDSGEQYF. CDR3 DNA sequence: TGTGCCAGCTCCGGACAGGGGGATAGTGGCGAGCAGTACTTC.

This chain uses TRBV4-1 with TRBJ1-2, with D maybe TRBD1 (6 bases). The CDR3 is 14 amino acids. Germline V gives CDR1 MGHRA, CDR2 YSYEKL. V was cut by 0 bases and J by 8 bases, with 13 bases left in between. The CDR3 DNA reads TGCGCCAGCAGCCAAGAATGGGGGGGCTTAGGCTACACCTTC. The encoded protein is CASSQEWGGLGYTF.

The V call is TRBV9, the J call TRBJ1-5; possibly TRBD1 for D (5 bases). Trimming took 4 bases from V and 10 from J, leaving 21 bases between them. The CDR3 length is 15 residues. The germline gives CDR1 SGDLS, CDR2 YYNGEE. Written as DNA, the CDR3 is TGTGCCAGCAGCCCCGAAGGGACCCCGTCCGGACCCCAGCATTTT. This gives the protein CASSPEGTPSGPQHF.

This clone was recorded only once. This rearrangement joins TRBV5-1 to TRBJ1-2, with D unclear. Germline V gene sequence: CDR1 SGHRS, CDR2 YFSETQ. The V end was cut by 0 bases, the J end by 10 bases, with 10 bases between. CDR3 size: 12 residues. CDR3 protein: CASSLGEPHYTF. CDR3 in DNA: TGCGCCAGCAGCTTGGGGGAACCCCACTACACCTTC.

J is TRBJ1-1 and V is TRBV6-5; D unclear. The CDR3 totals 15 residues. V lost 5 bases and J 7 bases, leaving 20 bases between the germline ends. Germline-derived CDR1 and CDR2 are MNHEY and SVGAGI. In DNA form, the CDR3 reads TGTGCCAGCAGTGCCCCAACAGTGGCTATGAATGAAGCTTTCTTT. The encoded protein is CASSAPTVAMNEAFF.

The chain's CDR3 is CASSERAGQGNQPQHF. The CDR3 DNA sequence: TGTGCCAGCAGTGAACGGGCAGGGCAGGGCAATCAGCCCCAGCATTTT. The chain couples TRBV6-1 to TRBJ1-5, with a possible D match to TRBD1 (5 bases). V lost 2 bases, J lost 2 bases, and 13 bases lay in between. From germline, CDR1 is MNHNS and CDR2 SASEGT. This CDR3 is 16 amino acids long.

The V gene is TRBV4-1, the J gene TRBJ2-3, with TRBD2 as a possible D gene (6 bases). The germline gives CDR1 MGHRA, CDR2 YSYEKL. V lost 2 bases and J 2 bases, leaving 20 bases between the germline ends. CDR3 size: 18 residues. The CDR3 region has the DNA TGCGCCAGCAGCCAAACGGTGGTAGCGGCCCACCCCACAGATACGCAGTATTTT. Translated: CASSQTVVAAHPTDTQYF.

This chain uses TRBV6-1 with TRBJ1-3, with 7 bases that match TRBD1. V lost 6 bases and J lost 0; bases outside the gene matches: 5. The CDR3 covers 15 residues. Germline V gene lookup returns CDR1 MNHNS and CDR2 SASEGT. The CDR3 sequence is CASRQGTPSGNTIYF. For the CDR3, the DNA is TGTGCCAGCAGACAGGGGACCCCCTCTGGAAACACCATATATTTT.

This clone was seen just once. The chain is built from TRBV6-1 and TRBJ1-5; maybe TRBD1 (6 bases). Germline V lookup: CDR1 MNHNS, CDR2 SASEGT. Trimming removed 1 base at V and 3 bases at J, with 10 bases between. The CDR3 runs 15 residues. DNA of the CDR3: TGTGCCAGCAGTGAAGTAGGGGGAAACAATCAGCCCCAGCATTTT. Translating gives CASSEVGGNNQPQHF.

The chain uses TRBV5-8 and TRBJ2-5, with TRBD1 matching over 8 bases. Germline CDR1 and CDR2: SGHTS and YDEGEE. CDR3 length equals 15 residues. Germline trimming cut 5 bases from V and 5 bases from J; bases unmatched to any gene: 11. CDR3 residues: CASRPGTGGLETQYF. CDR3 nucleotide sequence: TGTGCCAGCAGGCCCGGGACAGGCGGCTTGGAGACCCAGTACTTC.

This chain links TRBV30 with TRBJ1-1; D gene ambiguous. The CDR3 runs 14 residues. Germline assignment: CDR1 GTSNPN and CDR2 SVGIG (reference sequence). V lost 4 bases, J lost 7 bases, and 19 bases lay in between. In nucleotides, the CDR3 is TGTGCCTGGAAGGAAGTTTCCCTAAAGGGTGAAGCTTTCTTT. Protein sequence: CAWKEVSLKGEAFF.

The genes are TRBV29-1 and TRBJ1-3; D unclear. The CDR3 sequence is 11 residues long. The V gene's germline CDR1 is SQVTM and CDR2 ANQGSEA. V was clipped by 6 bases and J by 11 bases, with 14 bases between them. The CDR3 DNA reads as TGCAGCGTCTTGATTGGCCTCGCCATATATTTT. As protein: CSVLIGLAIYF.